The rows below give T cell receptor beta chains drawn from one sample of a study of cytomegalovirus exposure and HLA in healthy donors. Profiled with immunoSEQ multiplex PCR; TCRdb holds only in-frame clones, not every one. Here the sample spans about 98,000 clones, about four fifths being singletons. The sequenced material came from PBMCs. The receptor set was obtained from a female donor in good health and CMV-seropositive. CDR3s include the opening cysteine and the closing phenylalanine or tryptophan. Fields, in order: clone size, J gene, V gene, D gene, CDR3 DNA, CDR3 protein. A D gene is named only where the DNA matches it firmly. Some rows have no size entry. The others give once, few or many, or a class for an expanded clone.

abundance: -
j_gene: TRBJ2-3
v_gene: TRBV2
d_gene: -
CDR3nt: TGTGCCAGCAGTGAAGGGGGAGATGATACGCAGTATTTT
CDR3aa: CASSEGGDDTQYF

abundance: -
j_gene: TRBJ2-7
v_gene: TRBV5-1
d_gene: TRBD1
CDR3nt: TGCGCCAGCAGCCCTACGACAGGGGGCGAAAGCGAGCAGTACTTC
CDR3aa: CASSPTTGGESEQYF

abundance: -
j_gene: TRBJ2-7
v_gene: TRBV6-5
d_gene: TRBD2
CDR3nt: TGTGCCAGCAGTTATCAGAGCGGGAGCTCCTACGAGCAGTACTTC
CDR3aa: CASSYQSGSSYEQYF

abundance: -
j_gene: TRBJ1-2
v_gene: TRBV7-9
d_gene: TRBD1
CDR3nt: TGTGCCAGCAGCTTAGGTACAGGGGCGGGCGGCTACACCTTC
CDR3aa: CASSLGTGAGGYTF

abundance: -
j_gene: TRBJ2-7
v_gene: TRBV13
d_gene: TRBD1
CDR3nt: TGTGCCAGCAGCTCAATGACAGGGGAGTACGAGCAGTACTTC
CDR3aa: CASSSMTGEYEQYF

abundance: -
j_gene: TRBJ1-2
v_gene: TRBV5-4
d_gene: -
CDR3nt: TGTGCCAGCAGCTTCGGCAGGGTGAACTATGGCTACACCTTC
CDR3aa: CASSFGRVNYGYTF

abundance: -
j_gene: TRBJ2-1
v_gene: TRBV19
d_gene: TRBD2
CDR3nt: TGTGCCAGTAGTATAGATCGGGGGGGGTTTGAGCAGTTCTTC
CDR3aa: CASSIDRGGFEQFF

abundance: -
j_gene: TRBJ1-2
v_gene: TRBV5-6
d_gene: TRBD1
CDR3nt: TGTGCCAGCAGCTTGTGGGCAGGGGGCGCAGTGGAGGGCTACACCTTC
CDR3aa: CASSLWAGGAVEGYTF

abundance: -
j_gene: TRBJ1-2
v_gene: TRBV5-4
d_gene: -
CDR3nt: TGTGCCAGCAGCTTGGCCGGATTCGGGTCTAACTATGGCTACACCTTC
CDR3aa: CASSLAGFGSNYGYTF

abundance: -
j_gene: TRBJ2-2
v_gene: TRBV25-1
d_gene: TRBD1
CDR3nt: TGTGCCAGCAGTCCCCGGACAGGGGACGACACCGGGGAGCTGTTTTTT
CDR3aa: CASSPRTGDDTGELFF

abundance: -
j_gene: TRBJ1-1
v_gene: TRBV5-6
d_gene: -
CDR3nt: TGTGCCAGCAGCGCGGGGGGCGGGACTGAAGCTTTCTTT
CDR3aa: CASSAGGGTEAFF

abundance: -
j_gene: TRBJ2-7
v_gene: TRBV2
d_gene: TRBD2
CDR3nt: TGTGCCAGGGAAGTGCCAAGCGGGAGGCAACCCTACGAGCAGTACTTC
CDR3aa: CAREVPSGRQPYEQYF

abundance: -
j_gene: TRBJ1-3
v_gene: TRBV2
d_gene: TRBD1
CDR3nt: TGTGCCAGCAGTTCAAGGACAGGGGATGGAAACACCATATATTTT
CDR3aa: CASSSRTGDGNTIYF

abundance: -
j_gene: TRBJ2-7
v_gene: TRBV19
d_gene: -
CDR3nt: TGTGCCAGTAGTATATATGGGGGGAAGGGCTCCTACGAGCAGTACTTC
CDR3aa: CASSIYGGKGSYEQYF

abundance: -
j_gene: TRBJ2-1
v_gene: TRBV7-3
d_gene: -
CDR3nt: TGTGCCAGCGCCACAAGCTACAATGAGCAGTTCTTC
CDR3aa: CASATSYNEQFF

abundance: -
j_gene: TRBJ1-1
v_gene: TRBV6-5
d_gene: TRBD1
CDR3nt: TGTGCCAGCAGTTACTCTAGGGGGCTGGGCACTGAAGCTTTCTTT
CDR3aa: CASSYSRGLGTEAFF

abundance: -
j_gene: TRBJ1-2
v_gene: TRBV13
d_gene: TRBD1
CDR3nt: TGTGCCAGCAGTTCCCGAACATCGACAGGGTCTAACTATGGCTACACCTTC
CDR3aa: CASSSRTSTGSNYGYTF

abundance: -
j_gene: TRBJ1-1
v_gene: TRBV5-6
d_gene: -
CDR3nt: TGTGCCAGCAGCCTTGAGACAGGCCTCAACGTGGGTGAAGCTTTCTTT
CDR3aa: CASSLETGLNVGEAFF

abundance: -
j_gene: TRBJ1-1
v_gene: TRBV19
d_gene: TRBD1
CDR3nt: TGTGCCAGTAGTGCAGACAGGGTAACTGAAGCTTTCTTT
CDR3aa: CASSADRVTEAFF

abundance: -
j_gene: TRBJ1-2
v_gene: TRBV28
d_gene: -
CDR3nt: TGTGCCAGCAGAACAAGCTATGGCTACACCTTC
CDR3aa: CASRTSYGYTF

abundance: -
j_gene: TRBJ2-1
v_gene: TRBV5-4
d_gene: TRBD2
CDR3nt: TGTGCCAGCACAATAAAGAGCGGGAAAAACAATGAGCAGTTCTTC
CDR3aa: CASTIKSGKNNEQFF

abundance: -
j_gene: TRBJ2-2
v_gene: TRBV19
d_gene: -
CDR3nt: TGTGCCAGTAGTATAGAGATGGGGCAGAACACCGGGGAGCTGTTTTTT
CDR3aa: CASSIEMGQNTGELFF

abundance: -
j_gene: TRBJ1-2
v_gene: TRBV10-1
d_gene: -
CDR3nt: TGCGCCAGCAGCCTAGACAGGAACTATGGCTACACCTTC
CDR3aa: CASSLDRNYGYTF

abundance: -
j_gene: TRBJ2-7
v_gene: TRBV28
d_gene: TRBD2
CDR3nt: TGTGCCAGCAGGGGGGACAGGGGACTAGCGGGAGGGCGCTACGAGCAGTACTTC
CDR3aa: CASRGDRGLAGGRYEQYF

abundance: once
j_gene: TRBJ2-1
v_gene: TRBV6-1
d_gene: TRBD1
CDR3nt: TGTGCCAGCCTCGGACAGGGCGCGAACAATGAGCAGTTCTTC
CDR3aa: CASLGQGANNEQFF

abundance: -
j_gene: TRBJ2-7
v_gene: TRBV15
d_gene: TRBD2
CDR3nt: TGTGCCACCAGCAGCCCCCGGGACTACCCCTACGAGCAGTACTTC
CDR3aa: CATSSPRDYPYEQYF

abundance: -
j_gene: TRBJ2-7
v_gene: TRBV9
d_gene: TRBD2
CDR3nt: TGTGCCAGCAGCACCTCTAGCGGGGGGCCCTCCTACGAGCAGTACTTC
CDR3aa: CASSTSSGGPSYEQYF

abundance: few
j_gene: TRBJ2-5
v_gene: TRBV10-1
d_gene: -
CDR3nt: TGCGCCAGCAGTGAACGGCGGGGGCTGGGAGAGACCCAGTACTTC
CDR3aa: CASSERRGLGETQYF

abundance: -
j_gene: TRBJ1-5
v_gene: TRBV4-2
d_gene: TRBD1
CDR3nt: TGTGCCAGCAGCCAAACGAACGACAGGGACCTCAATCAGCCCCAGCATTTT
CDR3aa: CASSQTNDRDLNQPQHF

abundance: -
j_gene: TRBJ1-2
v_gene: TRBV13
d_gene: -
CDR3nt: TGTGCCAGCAGCTTAGCCGGTAACTATGGCTACACCTTC
CDR3aa: CASSLAGNYGYTF

abundance: -
j_gene: TRBJ1-2
v_gene: TRBV5-4
d_gene: -
CDR3nt: TGTGCCAGCAGTTGGGGTCAGGTCGGGGGGCCAAGAGGCTACACCTTC
CDR3aa: CASSWGQVGGPRGYTF

abundance: -
j_gene: TRBJ1-1
v_gene: TRBV2
d_gene: TRBD1
CDR3nt: TGTGCCAGCAGAGAGACAGGGGGCAACACTGAAGCTTTCTTT
CDR3aa: CASRETGGNTEAFF

abundance: -
j_gene: TRBJ1-1
v_gene: TRBV6-5
d_gene: TRBD1
CDR3nt: TGTGCCAGCACGGACAGGGGGCGGACTGAAGCTTTCTTT
CDR3aa: CASTDRGRTEAFF

abundance: -
j_gene: TRBJ2-3
v_gene: TRBV5-1
d_gene: -
CDR3nt: TGCGCCAGCAGCTCTGGACTAAGTACGACAGATACGCAGTATTTT
CDR3aa: CASSSGLSTTDTQYF

abundance: once
j_gene: TRBJ2-7
v_gene: TRBV5-1
d_gene: TRBD2
CDR3nt: TGCGCCAGCAGCTACGGGGTGGGGGGGGTAGGTGAGCAGTACTTC
CDR3aa: CASSYGVGGVGEQYF

abundance: once
j_gene: TRBJ1-5
v_gene: TRBV21-1
d_gene: -
CDR3nt: TGTGCCAGCAGCCCTTGGGGGGGGAATCAGCCCCAGCATTTT
CDR3aa: CASSPWGGNQPQHF

abundance: once
j_gene: TRBJ2-1
v_gene: TRBV5-4
d_gene: -
CDR3nt: TGTGCCAGCAGCTCCGCAACGGGGAACGCCTACAATGAGCAGTTCTTC
CDR3aa: CASSSATGNAYNEQFF

abundance: -
j_gene: TRBJ2-5
v_gene: TRBV7-8
d_gene: TRBD2
CDR3nt: TGTGCCAGCAGCTTAAGGGCGGGAGGGCCGAACTTC
CDR3aa: CASSLRAGGPNF

abundance: -
j_gene: TRBJ2-1
v_gene: TRBV15
d_gene: -
CDR3nt: TGTGCCACCAGCAGAGTAGAGGGATACAATGAGCAGTTCTTC
CDR3aa: CATSRVEGYNEQFF

abundance: -
j_gene: TRBJ1-1
v_gene: TRBV6-4
d_gene: -
CDR3nt: TGTGCCAGCAGTGAAGCGGAGGGGAGCACTGAAGCTTTCTTT
CDR3aa: CASSEAEGSTEAFF

abundance: few
j_gene: TRBJ2-7
v_gene: TRBV4-1
d_gene: TRBD2
CDR3nt: TGCGCCAGCAGCCACCCCAATAGCGGGAGCTACGAGCAGTACTTC
CDR3aa: CASSHPNSGSYEQYF

abundance: once
j_gene: TRBJ2-1
v_gene: TRBV6-5
d_gene: -
CDR3nt: TGTGCCAGCAGTCCAATCGAGCGGCGGGGCAATGAGCAGTTCTTC
CDR3aa: CASSPIERRGNEQFF

abundance: -
j_gene: TRBJ2-7
v_gene: TRBV6-5
d_gene: -
CDR3nt: TGTGCCAGCAGCACGTCTAGGAGCTACGAGCAGTACTTC
CDR3aa: CASSTSRSYEQYF

abundance: -
j_gene: TRBJ2-1
v_gene: TRBV19
d_gene: TRBD2
CDR3nt: TGTGCCAGTAGCCAACTAGCGGGAGGGCTGTACAATGAGCAGTTCTTC
CDR3aa: CASSQLAGGLYNEQFF

abundance: -
j_gene: TRBJ1-4
v_gene: TRBV14
d_gene: TRBD1
CDR3nt: TGTGCCAGCAGCCAGGGGACAGGGAGAGAAAAACTGTTTTTT
CDR3aa: CASSQGTGREKLFF

abundance: -
j_gene: TRBJ1-1
v_gene: TRBV6-6
d_gene: -
CDR3nt: TGTGCCAGCAGCCCTCAGGGGTGGGAGAACACTGAAGCTTTCTTT
CDR3aa: CASSPQGWENTEAFF

abundance: -
j_gene: TRBJ2-7
v_gene: TRBV7-8
d_gene: -
CDR3nt: TGTGCCAGCAGCTTAGTGGTGGGCATAATCTACGAGCAGTACTTC
CDR3aa: CASSLVVGIIYEQYF

abundance: -
j_gene: TRBJ1-1
v_gene: TRBV6-1
d_gene: -
CDR3nt: TGTGCCAGCAGTGATTTACAGAGGGGGTTCACTGAAGCTTTCTTT
CDR3aa: CASSDLQRGFTEAFF

abundance: once
j_gene: TRBJ1-1
v_gene: TRBV2
d_gene: TRBD1
CDR3nt: TGTGCCAGTGCTACGGGACAGCTTGAAGCTTTCTTC
CDR3aa: CASATGQLEAFF

abundance: -
j_gene: TRBJ2-5
v_gene: TRBV2
d_gene: TRBD2
CDR3nt: TGTGCCAGCAGTGGGGGTACGGGAGGCGGGGAGACCCGGTACTTC
CDR3aa: CASSGGTGGGETRYF

abundance: -
j_gene: TRBJ2-1
v_gene: TRBV9
d_gene: TRBD1
CDR3nt: TGTGCCAGCAGCGTAGGTCCCGGGACAGGGTATCAAAATGAGCAGTTCTTC
CDR3aa: CASSVGPGTGYQNEQFF

abundance: -
j_gene: TRBJ1-2
v_gene: TRBV5-1
d_gene: TRBD1
CDR3nt: TGCGCCAGCAGCCCACAGGGGGCGCGCGGCTACACCTTC
CDR3aa: CASSPQGARGYTF

abundance: -
j_gene: TRBJ1-2
v_gene: TRBV7-9
d_gene: -
CDR3nt: TGTGCCAGCAGCTTAGTGGAGGCCCAATATGGCTACCCCTTC
CDR3aa: CASSLVEAQYGYPF

abundance: -
j_gene: TRBJ1-2
v_gene: TRBV5-6
d_gene: -
CDR3nt: TGTGCCAGCAGCTTGCCGGAGTGGGGGCGAGACTATGGCTACACCTTC
CDR3aa: CASSLPEWGRDYGYTF

abundance: once
j_gene: TRBJ1-5
v_gene: TRBV28
d_gene: -
CDR3nt: TGTGCCAGCATACACTCAGGGTACCAGCCCCAGCATTTT
CDR3aa: CASIHSGYQPQHF